This TCR beta chain was captured in a study of OX40 agonist ivuxolimab in advanced cancers. General notes on the study: Ivuxolimab, which targeted the costimulatory receptor OX40 (CD134), was an agonistic, fully human IgG2 monoclonal antibody. Intravenous ivuxolimab was administered to patients every 2 weeks at six dose levels: 0.01, 0.1, 0.3, 1.5, 3 and 10 mg/kg. Among the roughly 52 dose-escalation patients, 19 had hepatocellular carcinoma, approximately 15 melanoma, 9 renal cell carcinoma and 9 head and neck cancer. The dose-escalation cohort was around 83% male with a mean age of about 58 years, ranging from roughly 23 to 90. Patients were allowed to have had prior anti-PD-1, anti-PD-L1 or anti-CTLA-4 therapy, and 40% to 45% of the dose-escalation patients had previously received checkpoint inhibitors. Three dose-escalation patients achieved partial responses, one with hepatocellular carcinoma and two with cutaneous melanoma. The purpose of peripheral TCRbeta sequencing was to test whether ivuxolimab changed TCR sequence diversity and led to clonal T-cell expansion. The paper covers the monotherapy dose-escalation part of the phase I ivuxolimab trial, which included N of about 56 patients.

Genomic DNA was extracted from sorted cells for sequencing of the TCRbeta CDR3 region. The immunoSEQ Assay was used to sequence the TCRbeta CDR3 regions. TCRdb holds this immuneACCESS table with in-frame rearrangements only. Some clones are missing; in checked studies, unresolved V genes explain under half, and the rest has no known cause. Within this sample are about 29,000 clones, with approximately 90% of them counted one time only. More than 9% of the sample comes from the top ten. Broader findings and caveats from the paper: At doses of 0.1 to 3.0 mg/kg, clonal expansion of both CD4+ and CD8+ T cells in blood was seen between baseline and week 6. Antigen specificity was not determined for the clonally expanded peripheral T cells. On average, CD8+ T cells showed more expanded clones than CD4+ T cells after ivuxolimab. In the 0.1-3.0 mg/kg groups, partial responders were among the patients with the lowest normalized peripheral clonal expansion, particularly in CD8+ T cells. Low levels of normalized T-cell clonal expansion were also seen in some patients who did not respond.

This clone was observed once. The clone's antigen remains unknown. No base-level quality is on record; no much larger clone is a single base apart. Patients with autoimmune disease history or receiving systemic immunosuppression were excluded from the trial. In every dose cohort, peripheral blood was drawn for TCR sequencing at baseline, cycle 4 day 1, and cycle 7 day 1. The samples were taken from a phase I, first-in-human, multicenter, open-label dose-escalation trial of ivuxolimab. Adults with locally advanced or metastatic melanoma, renal cell, hepatocellular, or head and neck squamous cell carcinoma were enrolled in the trial. Before TCR sequencing, CD4+ and CD8+ T cells were separately sorted from peripheral blood. The CDR3 contains 15 residues, cysteine and phenylalanine counted. Of the read, only the CDR3 DNA is kept; its 45 bases are in frame from base 1. The trim is 0 bases for V and 7 bases for J, with a gap of 17 bases between the germline ends. CDR1 SGHDT and CDR2 YYEEEE were looked up in the germline V gene.

This TCR derives from an adult with an advanced solid tumor such as melanoma, head and neck, liver or kidney cancer. This specimen was CD4+ or CD8+ T cells sorted from blood, taken in a trial of the OX40 agonist ivuxolimab. This chain joins TRBV5-6 to TRBJ2-7, with the D gene call left open. The DNA sequence is as follows: TGTGCCAGCAGCTTGGCCCCGGGTCGCCGGTGGGAGCAGTACTTC. Its amino acids are CASSLAPGRRWEQYF.